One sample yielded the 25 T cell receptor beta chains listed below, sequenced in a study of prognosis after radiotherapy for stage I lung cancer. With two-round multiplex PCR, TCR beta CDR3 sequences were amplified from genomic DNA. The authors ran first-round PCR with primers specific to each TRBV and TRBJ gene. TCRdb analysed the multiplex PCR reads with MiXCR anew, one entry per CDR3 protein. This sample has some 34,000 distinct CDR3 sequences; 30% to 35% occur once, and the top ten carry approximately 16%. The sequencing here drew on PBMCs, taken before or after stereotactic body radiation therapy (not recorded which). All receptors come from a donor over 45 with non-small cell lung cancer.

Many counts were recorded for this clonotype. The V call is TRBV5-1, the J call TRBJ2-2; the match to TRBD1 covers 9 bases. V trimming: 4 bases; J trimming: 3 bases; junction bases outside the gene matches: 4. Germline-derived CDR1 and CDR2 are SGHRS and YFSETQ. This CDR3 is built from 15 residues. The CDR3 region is CASSVRTGDTGELFF. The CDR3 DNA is TGCGCCAGCAGCGTCCGGACAGGGGACACCGGGGAGCTGTTTTTT.

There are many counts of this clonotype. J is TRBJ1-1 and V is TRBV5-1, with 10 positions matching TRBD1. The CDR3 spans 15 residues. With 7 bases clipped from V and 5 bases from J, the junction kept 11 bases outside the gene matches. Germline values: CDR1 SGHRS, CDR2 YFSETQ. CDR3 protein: CASLLGGTGDTEAFF. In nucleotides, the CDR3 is TGCGCCAGCCTTCTGGGAGGGACAGGGGATACTGAAGCTTTCTTT.

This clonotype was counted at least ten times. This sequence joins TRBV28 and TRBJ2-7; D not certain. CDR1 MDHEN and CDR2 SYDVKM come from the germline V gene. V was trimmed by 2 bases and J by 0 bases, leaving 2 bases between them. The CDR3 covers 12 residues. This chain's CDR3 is CASSLLSYEQYF. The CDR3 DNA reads TGTGCCAGCAGTTTACTCTCCTACGAGCAGTACTTC.

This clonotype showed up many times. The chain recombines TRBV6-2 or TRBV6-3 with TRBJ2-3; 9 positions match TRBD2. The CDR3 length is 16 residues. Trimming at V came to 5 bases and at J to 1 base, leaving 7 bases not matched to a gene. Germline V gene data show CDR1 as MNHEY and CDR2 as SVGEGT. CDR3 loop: CASSRGRTSGTDTQYF. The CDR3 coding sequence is TGTGCCAGCAGTCGCGGGCGGACTAGCGGCACAGATACGCAGTATTTT.

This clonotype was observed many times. CDR3: CASSPRPGLRQGMNTEAFF. The CDR3 DNA follows: TGTGCCAGCAGTCCCCGCCCTGGACTGCGACAGGGGATGAACACTGAAGCTTTCTTT. This chain joins TRBV12-3 or TRBV12-4 and TRBJ1-1, with TRBD1 matching 8 bases. CDR3 size: 19 residues. J lost 0 bases, V lost 5 bases, and 17 bases had no gene match.

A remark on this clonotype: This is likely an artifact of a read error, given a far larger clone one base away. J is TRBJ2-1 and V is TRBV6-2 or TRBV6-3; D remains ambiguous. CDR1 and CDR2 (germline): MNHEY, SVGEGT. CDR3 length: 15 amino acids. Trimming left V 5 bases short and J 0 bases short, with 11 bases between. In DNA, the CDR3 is TGTGCCAGCAGTGATTCCCTCGGCTCCTACAATGAGCAGTTCTTC. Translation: CASSDSLGSYNEQFF.

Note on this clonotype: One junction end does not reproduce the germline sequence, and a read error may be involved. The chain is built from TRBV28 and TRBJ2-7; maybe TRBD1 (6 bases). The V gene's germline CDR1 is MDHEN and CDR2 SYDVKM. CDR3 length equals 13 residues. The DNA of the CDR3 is TGTGCCATCAGCTCACCAGGGACATGGGACAAAAACTTC. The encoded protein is CAISSPGTWDKNF.

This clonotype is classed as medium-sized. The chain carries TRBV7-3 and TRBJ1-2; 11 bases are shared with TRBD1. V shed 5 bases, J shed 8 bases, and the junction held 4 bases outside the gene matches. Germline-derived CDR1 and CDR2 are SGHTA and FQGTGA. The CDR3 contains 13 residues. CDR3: CASSPGQGEGYTF. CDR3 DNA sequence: TGTGCCAGCAGCCCGGGACAGGGGGAGGGCTACACCTTC. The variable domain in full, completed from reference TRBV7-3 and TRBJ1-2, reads GAGVSQTPSNKVTEKGKYVELRCDPISGHTALYWYRQSLGQGPEFLIYFQGTGAADDSGLPNDRFFAVRPEGSVSTLKIQRTERGDSAVYLCASSPGQGEGYTFGSGTRLTVV.

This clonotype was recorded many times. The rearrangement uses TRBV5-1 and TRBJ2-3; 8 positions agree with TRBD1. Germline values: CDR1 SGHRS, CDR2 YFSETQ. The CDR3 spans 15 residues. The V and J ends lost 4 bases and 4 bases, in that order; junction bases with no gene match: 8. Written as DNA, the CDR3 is TGCGCCAGCAGCCGTGGACAGGGTGGAGCAGATACGCAGTATTTT. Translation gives CASSRGQGGADTQYF.

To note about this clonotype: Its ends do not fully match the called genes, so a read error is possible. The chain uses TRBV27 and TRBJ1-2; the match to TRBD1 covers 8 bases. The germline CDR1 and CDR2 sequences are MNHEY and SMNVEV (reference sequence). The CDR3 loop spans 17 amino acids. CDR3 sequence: CANSLSWGRGPSSGYTF. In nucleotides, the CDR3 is TGTGCCAACAGTTTATCATGGGGCAGGGGGCCGTCTTCTGGCTACACCTTC.

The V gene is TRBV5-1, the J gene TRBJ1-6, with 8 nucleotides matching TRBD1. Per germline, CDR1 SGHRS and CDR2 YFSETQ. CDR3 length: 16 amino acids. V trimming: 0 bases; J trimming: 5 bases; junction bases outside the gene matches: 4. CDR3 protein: CASSLDGQGNNSPLHF. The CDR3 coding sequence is TGCGCCAGCAGCTTGGACGGACAGGGAAATAATTCACCCCTCCACTTT.

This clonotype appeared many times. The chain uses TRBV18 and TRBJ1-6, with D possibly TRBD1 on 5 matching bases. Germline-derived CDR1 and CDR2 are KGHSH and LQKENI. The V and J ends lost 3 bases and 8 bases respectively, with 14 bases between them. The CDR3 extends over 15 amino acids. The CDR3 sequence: CASSPSAGRDSPLHF. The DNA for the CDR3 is TGTGCCAGCTCACCTTCAGCAGGGCGTGATTCACCCCTCCACTTT.

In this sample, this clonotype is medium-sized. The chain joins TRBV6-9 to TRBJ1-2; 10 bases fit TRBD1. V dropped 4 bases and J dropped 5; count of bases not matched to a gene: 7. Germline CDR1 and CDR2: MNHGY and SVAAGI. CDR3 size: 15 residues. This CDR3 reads CASSSGQGDGYGYTF. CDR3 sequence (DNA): TGTGCCAGCAGTTCCGGACAGGGGGATGGGTATGGCTACACCTTC.

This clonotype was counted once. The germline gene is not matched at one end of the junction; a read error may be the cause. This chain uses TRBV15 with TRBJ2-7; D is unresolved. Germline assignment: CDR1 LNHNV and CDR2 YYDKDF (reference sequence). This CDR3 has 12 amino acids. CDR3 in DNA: TGTGTCACCAGCAGCCCAGTGAACGAGCAGTACTTC. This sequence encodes CVTSSPVNEQYF.

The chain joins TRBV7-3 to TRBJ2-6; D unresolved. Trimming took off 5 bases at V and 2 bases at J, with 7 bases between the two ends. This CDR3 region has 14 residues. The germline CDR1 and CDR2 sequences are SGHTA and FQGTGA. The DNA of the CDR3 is TGTGCCAGCAGCCGGGTACCTGGGGCCAACGTCCTGACTTTC. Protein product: CASSRVPGANVLTF.

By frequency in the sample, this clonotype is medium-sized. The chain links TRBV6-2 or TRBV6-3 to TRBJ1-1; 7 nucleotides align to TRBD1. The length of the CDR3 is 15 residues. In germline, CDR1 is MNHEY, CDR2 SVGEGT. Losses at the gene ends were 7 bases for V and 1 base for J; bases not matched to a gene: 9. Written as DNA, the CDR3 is TGTGCCAGCACCATGAGAGGGACAGAGAACACTGAAGCTTTCTTT. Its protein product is CASTMRGTENTEAFF.

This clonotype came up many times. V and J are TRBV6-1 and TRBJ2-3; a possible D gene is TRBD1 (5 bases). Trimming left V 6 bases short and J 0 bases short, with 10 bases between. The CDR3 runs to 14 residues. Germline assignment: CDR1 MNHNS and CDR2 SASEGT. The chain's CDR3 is CASRIDRSTDTQYF. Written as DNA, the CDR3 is TGTGCCAGCAGGATAGACAGAAGCACAGATACGCAGTATTTT.

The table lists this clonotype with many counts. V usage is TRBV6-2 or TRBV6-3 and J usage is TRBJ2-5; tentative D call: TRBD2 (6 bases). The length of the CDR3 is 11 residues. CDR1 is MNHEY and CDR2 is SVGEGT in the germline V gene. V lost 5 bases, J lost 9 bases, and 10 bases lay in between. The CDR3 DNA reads TGTGCCAGCAGTGTAGGGGACTCCCAGTACTTC. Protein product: CASSVGDSQYF.

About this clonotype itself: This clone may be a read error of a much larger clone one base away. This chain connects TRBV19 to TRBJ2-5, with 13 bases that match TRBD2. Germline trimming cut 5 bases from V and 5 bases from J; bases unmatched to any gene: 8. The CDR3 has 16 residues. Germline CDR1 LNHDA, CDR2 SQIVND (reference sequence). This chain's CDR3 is CASSVSGTSGAETQYF. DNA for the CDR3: TGTGCCAGTAGTGTGTCCGGGACTAGCGGGGCCGAGACCCAGTACTTC.

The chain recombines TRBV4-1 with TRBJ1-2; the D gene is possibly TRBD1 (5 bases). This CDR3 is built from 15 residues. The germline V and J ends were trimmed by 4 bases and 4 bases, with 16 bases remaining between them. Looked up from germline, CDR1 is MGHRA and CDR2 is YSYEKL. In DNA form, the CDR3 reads TGCGCCAGCAGCCGACCAGGGAGTCCGGGCTATGGCTACACCTTC. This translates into CASSRPGSPGYGYTF.

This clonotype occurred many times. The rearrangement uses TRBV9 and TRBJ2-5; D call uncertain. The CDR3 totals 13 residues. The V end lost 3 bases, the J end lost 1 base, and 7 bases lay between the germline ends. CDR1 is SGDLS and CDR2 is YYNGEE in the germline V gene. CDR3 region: CASSGSFQETQYF. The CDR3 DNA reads TGTGCCAGCAGCGGGAGTTTCCAAGAGACCCAGTACTTC. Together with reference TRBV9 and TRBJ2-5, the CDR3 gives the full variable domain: DSGVTQTPKHLITATGQRVTLRCSPRSGDLSVYWYQQSLDQGLQFLIQYYNGEERAKGNILERFSAQQFPDLHSELNLSSLELGDSALYFCASSGSFQETQYFGPGTRLLVL.

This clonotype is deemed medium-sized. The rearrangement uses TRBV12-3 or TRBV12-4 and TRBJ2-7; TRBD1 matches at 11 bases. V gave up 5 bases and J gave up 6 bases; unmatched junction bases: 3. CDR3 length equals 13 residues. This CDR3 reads CASSGQGAGEQYF. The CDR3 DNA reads TGTGCCAGCAGTGGACAGGGGGCGGGCGAGCAGTACTTC.

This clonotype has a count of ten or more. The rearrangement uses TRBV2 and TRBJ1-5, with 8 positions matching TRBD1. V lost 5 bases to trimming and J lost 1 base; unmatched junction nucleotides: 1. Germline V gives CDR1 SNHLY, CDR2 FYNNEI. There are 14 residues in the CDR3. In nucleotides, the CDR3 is TGTGCCAGCAGTTGGACAGGGAGCAATCAGCCCCAGCATTTT. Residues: CASSWTGSNQPQHF.

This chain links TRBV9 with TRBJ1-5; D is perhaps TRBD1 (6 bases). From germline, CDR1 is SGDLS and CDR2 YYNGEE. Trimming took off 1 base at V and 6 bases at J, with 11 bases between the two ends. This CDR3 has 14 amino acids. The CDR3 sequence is CASSVFGGSQPQHF. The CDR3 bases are TGTGCCAGCAGCGTATTCGGGGGCAGTCAGCCCCAGCATTTT. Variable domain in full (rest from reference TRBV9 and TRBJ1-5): DSGVTQTPKHLITATGQRVTLRCSPRSGDLSVYWYQQSLDQGLQFLIQYYNGEERAKGNILERFSAQQFPDLHSELNLSSLELGDSALYFCASSVFGGSQPQHFGDGTRLSIL.

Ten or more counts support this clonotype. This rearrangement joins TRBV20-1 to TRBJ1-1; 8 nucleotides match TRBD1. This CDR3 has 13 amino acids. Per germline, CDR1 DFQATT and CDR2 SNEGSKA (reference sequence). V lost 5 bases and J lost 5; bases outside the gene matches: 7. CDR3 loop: CSAGNRGGTEAFF. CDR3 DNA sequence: TGCAGTGCTGGCAACAGGGGGGGGACTGAAGCTTTCTTT.